Listed here are 4 T cell receptor beta chains from one sample, sequenced in a study of identical twins (TCRdb year 2016). The library relied on 5' RACE. This sample was sequenced with an Illumina HiSeq 2000. The public reads were run again by TCRdb, first through fastp at Q25 and then through MiXCR, and only productive beta chains were kept. Every CDR3 protein is listed once, alongside the most common genes and DNA of its rows. The sample data list a few hundred thousand distinct CDR3 sequences, and more than 20% of these were observed just once. The ten largest clones take up over 2.5% of the sample. These same records also appear under a second study, on T cells expressing NK-cell markers.

Sequenced input: CD4+ T cells sorted from blood. These receptors were obtained from a woman aged 18-29 years in good health.

The chain recombines TRBV20-1 with TRBJ2-5; D is uncertain. The CDR3 sequence is 12 residues long. Per germline, CDR1 DFQATT and CDR2 SNEGSKA (reference sequence). V lost 1 base and J lost 5, with 8 bases in between. The CDR3 is CSARGGEETQYF. The CDR3 DNA sequence: TGCAGTGCTAGAGGGGGTGAGGAGACCCAGTACTTC.

This clonotype was detected only a few times. The rearrangement joins TRBV2 to TRBJ2-1; D not certain. V gave up 3 bases and J gave up 11 bases, with 14 bases separating them. The CDR3 runs 13 residues. Germline-derived CDR1 and CDR2 are SNHLY and FYNNEI. The CDR3, as DNA: TGTGCCAGCAGTGATGAGATCCTCCCTCAGCAGTTCTTC. It is translated as CASSDEILPQQFF.

This rearrangement joins TRBV20-1 to TRBJ2-7, with D perhaps being TRBD1 or TRBD2 (5 bases each). The germline V and J ends were trimmed by 0 bases and 4 bases, with 10 bases remaining between them. The V gene's germline CDR1 is DFQATT and CDR2 SNEGSKA (reference sequence). CDR3 length: 13 residues. The CDR3 bases are TGCAGTGCTAGAGATACAGGCGGGTACGAGCAGTACTTC. Its protein is CSARDTGGYEQYF.

This chain connects TRBV30 to TRBJ2-1, with D unclear. Trimming removed 4 bases from V and 1 base from J, with 11 bases in between. From germline, CDR1 is GTSNPN and CDR2 SVGIG (reference sequence). The CDR3 spans 14 residues. This CDR3 is CAWTLPLSYNEQFF. CDR3 DNA sequence: TGTGCCTGGACACTGCCACTGTCCTACAATGAGCAGTTCTTC.